The source of this T cell receptor beta chain is a study of shared clonotypes between healthy human individuals. Germline assignment: CDR1 SEHNR and CDR2 FQNEAQ (reference sequence). The CDR3 runs 16 residues. V gave up 4 bases and J gave up 8 bases; unmatched junction bases: 9. This clone was seen only once. Libraries were prepared by immunoSEQ multiplex PCR; TCRdb keeps only in-frame clonotypes and omits some of them. The table has around 580,000 clones, roughly 98% seen once. CD45RO-negative, CCR7-selected cells formed the naive CD8 fraction, which excluded terminally differentiated effector memory CD45RA+ cells. The study drew all its donors from Caucasian adults living in Nashville, Tennessee.

The TCR comes from a man aged 25-45 years in good health. This chain joins TRBV7-9 and TRBJ2-1, with 12 bases identical to TRBD2. Sequenced: naive CD8+ T cells sorted from blood. The CDR3 nucleotides read TGTGCCAGCAGCTGGGGGCTAGCGGGAGGGGTGGATGAGCAGTTCTTC. This codes for CASSWGLAGGVDEQFF.